One and the same sample provided the 12 T cell receptor beta chains below, sequenced in a study of post-analysis software for immune sequencing data. Prepared TCR beta cDNA libraries contained unique molecular identifiers. TCRdb recomputed calls from the PCR reads with MiXCR, one row per CDR3 protein. The sample comprises some 260,000 distinct CDR3 sequences, 30% to 45% of which are singletons, and under 5.5% rests with the top ten. No antigen is known for these receptors. Regarding the study as a whole: TRBV5-6, TRBV5-1 and TRBV20-1 were among several TRBV segments more frequent in patients than controls.

Sample: blood. The receptor source for this set is a girl aged 10-17 years with multiple sclerosis.

In this sample, this clonotype turned up many times. The chain is built from TRBV27 and TRBJ2-3; 15 bases align to TRBD2. V gave up 5 bases and J gave up 6 bases; unmatched junction bases: 3. The germline V gene encodes CDR1 MNHEY and CDR2 SMNVEV (reference sequence). The CDR3 runs to 15 residues. In DNA form, the CDR3 reads TGTGCCAGCAGTCTAGGGACTAGCGGGAGGGATACGCAGTATTTT. Translating gives CASSLGTSGRDTQYF.

Remarks on this clonotype: It may be a read error: a sequence one base away is much more abundant. V usage is TRBV5-4 and J usage is TRBJ2-5; no clear D. With 3 bases removed from V and 1 base from J, the gap between germline ends came to 10 bases. The CDR3 is made up of 14 amino acids. Germline CDR1 SGHNT, CDR2 YYREEE (reference sequence). This CDR3 is CASSSDRFQETQYF. CDR3 nucleotide sequence: TGTGCCAGCAGCTCGGATAGATTCCAAGAGACCCAGTACTTC.

Many counts were recorded for this clonotype. This chain connects TRBV7-2 to TRBJ2-3; either TRBD1 or TRBD2 may fit D (5 bases each). Germline lookup yields CDR1 SGHTA and CDR2 FQGNSA. This CDR3 contains 15 residues. Trimming removed 1 base at V and 0 bases at J, with 8 bases between. The CDR3 protein is CASSLDRTSTDTQYF. The CDR3 bases are TGTGCCAGCAGCTTAGACAGGACTAGCACAGATACGCAGTATTTT.

This clonotype was counted ten times or more. The chain is built from TRBV7-9 and TRBJ1-2; D perhaps matches TRBD1 (5 bases). CDR3 length: 13 residues. Trimming took 6 bases from V and 8 from J, leaving 16 bases between them. Germline CDR1 and CDR2: SEHNR and FQNEAQ (reference sequence). The CDR3 sequence: CASRPGGSYGYTF. In DNA form, the CDR3 reads TGTGCCAGCAGGCCGGGGGGGAGTTACGGCTACACCTTC.

This clonotype came up many times. The chain has TRBV20-1 and TRBJ2-3, with D possibly being TRBD1 or TRBD2 (5 bases each). With 2 bases removed from V and 6 bases from J, the gap between germline ends came to 15 bases. Germline CDR1 is DFQATT and CDR2 is SNEGSKA (reference sequence). The length of the CDR3 is 14 residues. The CDR3 DNA is TGCAGTGCTAGACCCGGGGCTGATGTTGATACGCAGTATTTT. This translates into CSARPGADVDTQYF.

This clonotype was seen ten or more times. The V gene is TRBV20-1, the J gene TRBJ2-7; 10 positions agree with TRBD2. This CDR3 is built from 14 residues. The V gene end was trimmed by 5 bases and the J gene end by 4 bases; junction bases not matched to a gene: 8. CDR1 is DFQATT, CDR2 SNEGSKA, per germline (reference sequence). The CDR3 bases are TGCAGTGCTTTGAGCGGGGGGGCTTCTTACGAGCAGTACTTC. The encoded protein is CSALSGGASYEQYF.

This clonotype occurred many times. The genes are TRBV5-1 and TRBJ1-2; TRBD1 is a possible D gene (5 bases). The germline V gene has CDR1 SGHRS and CDR2 YFSETQ. CDR3 length equals 14 residues. V lost 4 bases and J lost 3, with 13 bases in between. The CDR3: CASSPSGTDYGYTF. For the CDR3, the DNA is TGCGCCAGCAGCCCATCCGGGACGGACTATGGCTACACCTTC.

This clonotype showed up many times. The J gene is TRBJ1-1, the V gene TRBV20-1; D is unresolved. The CDR3 length is 13 residues. V lost 1 base and J lost 7, with 13 bases in between. The V gene's germline CDR1 is DFQATT and CDR2 SNEGSKA (reference sequence). DNA for the CDR3: TGCAGTGCTAGAGCTTTGCGGGCGGGTGAAGCTTTCTTT. Amino acids: CSARALRAGEAFF.

This clonotype was seen ten or more times. This chain links TRBV6-5 with TRBJ1-4, with D maybe TRBD1 (6 bases). The germline V gene encodes CDR1 MNHEY and CDR2 SVGAGI. The CDR3 loop spans 15 amino acids. V gave up 6 bases and J gave up 0 bases, with 11 bases separating them. The CDR3 loop reads CASSRGAATNEKLFF. The CDR3 region has the DNA TGTGCCAGCAGCAGGGGAGCTGCAACTAATGAAAAACTGTTTTTT.

A word on this clonotype: The junction shows a germline mismatch at one end, possibly a read error. This rearrangement joins TRBV24-1 to TRBJ2-1; D is undetermined. CDR1 KGHDR and CDR2 SFDVKD come from the germline V gene. The CDR3 loop spans 13 amino acids. Here the CDR3 DNA reads TGTGCCACCAGCACATGGCCCTCCAATGTGCAGTTCTTC. It yields the protein CATSTWPSNVQFF.

The V gene is TRBV7-9, the J gene TRBJ2-1, with 7 bases matching TRBD2. J was trimmed by 0 bases and V by 5 bases; bases with no gene match: 10. The germline gives CDR1 SEHNR, CDR2 FQNEAQ (reference sequence). This CDR3 is built from 17 residues. This chain's CDR3 is CASSALASGSSYNEQFF. As DNA, the CDR3 is TGTGCCAGCAGCGCGTTAGCTAGCGGAAGCTCCTACAATGAGCAGTTCTTC. Combining the CDR3 with reference TRBV7-9 and TRBJ2-1 gives the whole variable domain DTGVSQNPRHKITKRGQNVTFRCDPISEHNRLYWYRQTLGQGPEFLTYFQNEAQLEKSRLLSDRFSAERPKGSFSTLEIQRTEQGDSAMYLCASSALASGSSYNEQFFGPGTRLTVL.

V is TRBV30 and J is TRBJ1-1, with D hard to call. V dropped 0 bases and J dropped 8 bases, with 7 bases sitting between them. In germline, CDR1 is GTSNPN, CDR2 SVGIG (reference sequence). The CDR3 spans 11 residues. The CDR3 DNA follows: TGTGCCTGGAGTGTGACCGGGGAAGCTTTCTTT. Translated, it gives CAWSVTGEAFF.